Reported below is one T cell receptor (beta chain). Assay: immunoSEQ multiplex PCR; the TCRdb copy retains only in-frame clones and omits some. The sample records 45,000 to 50,000 clones, approximately 94% being singletons. This sample is part of a study of T cell changes during pregnancy in multiple sclerosis. V gave up 7 bases and J gave up 1 base, with 13 bases separating them. In germline, CDR1 is MNHEY, CDR2 SVGAGI. The CDR3 loop spans 14 amino acids. Sequencing was performed on CD8+ T cells from peripheral blood mononuclear cells, taken before pregnancy. The source is a female donor with multiple sclerosis, enrolled in a pregnancy study. The chain links TRBV6-5 to TRBJ1-1; no reliable D call. The CDR3 DNA reads TGTGCCAGCACCCCGACGGGAGCGAACACTGAAGCTTTCTTT. It is translated as CASTPTGANTEAFF.